The clone carrying this T cell receptor (beta chain) was detected ten times or more. The data were taken from a study of regulatory T cells in long-lasting Graves disease. Described time point: newly diagnosed GD, antithyroid drugs for less than 3 months. Extracted PBMC RNA gave rise to the TCR library. The patients were enrolled through endocrinology in Xi'an, China. According to the study, TCR beta libraries were built with iRepertoire HTBI primers and CDR3-region Arm-PCR. TCRdb analysed the multiplex PCR reads with MiXCR anew, one entry per CDR3 protein. The sample lists about 540,000 distinct CDR3 sequences, around an eighth seen once, with under 10% in the top ten. From germline, CDR1 is SNHLY and CDR2 FYNNEI. This CDR3 spans 16 amino acids. V lost 6 bases and J lost 0, with 16 bases in between. These records were also assigned to another study, of T cells in Graves' hyperthyroidism and ophthalmopathy. From that report: Subjects aged 18 to 65 presented with newly diagnosed hyperthyroidism of less than 2 months' duration.

The rearrangement joins TRBV2 to TRBJ2-3, with D possibly called TRBD1 or TRBD2 (6 bases each). Here the sequenced sample was peripheral blood mononuclear cells (PBMCs), taken at new diagnosis, from a patient treated with antithyroid drugs. The source is a man younger than 45 with Graves disease. The CDR3 loop is CASSLEGGGSTDTQYF. CDR3 DNA sequence: TGTGCCAGCAGCTTGGAGGGGGGCGGAAGCACAGATACGCAGTATTTT.